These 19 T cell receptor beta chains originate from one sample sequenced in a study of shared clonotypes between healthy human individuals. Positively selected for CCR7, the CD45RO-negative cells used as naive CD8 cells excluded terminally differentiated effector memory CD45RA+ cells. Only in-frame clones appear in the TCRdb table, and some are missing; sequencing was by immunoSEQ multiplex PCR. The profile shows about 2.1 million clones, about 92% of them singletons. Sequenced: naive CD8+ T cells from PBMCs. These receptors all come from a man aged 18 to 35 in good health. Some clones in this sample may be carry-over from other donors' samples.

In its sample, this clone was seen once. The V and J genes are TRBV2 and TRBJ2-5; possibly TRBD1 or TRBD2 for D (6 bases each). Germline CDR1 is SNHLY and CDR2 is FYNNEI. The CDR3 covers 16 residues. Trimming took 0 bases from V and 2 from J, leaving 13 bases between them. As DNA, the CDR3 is TGTGCCAGCAGTGAAGCGCTTCGGGGGACACAAGAGACCCAGTACTTC. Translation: CASSEALRGTQETQYF.

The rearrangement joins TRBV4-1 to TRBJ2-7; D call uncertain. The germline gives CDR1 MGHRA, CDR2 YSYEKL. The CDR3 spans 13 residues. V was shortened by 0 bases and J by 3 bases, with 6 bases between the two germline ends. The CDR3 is CASSQDLVYEQYF. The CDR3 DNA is TGCGCCAGCAGCCAAGATTTGGTCTACGAGCAGTACTTC.

The CDR3 sequence is CASRPGTQYEQYF. The CDR3 coding sequence is TGTGCCAGCCGACCCGGGACACAATACGAGCAGTACTTC. The chain links TRBV7-9 to TRBJ2-7, with D tentatively TRBD1 (6 bases). Germline V gene sequence: CDR1 SEHNR, CDR2 FQNEAQ (reference sequence). V lost 8 bases and J lost 4, with 15 bases in between. CDR3 length equals 13 residues.

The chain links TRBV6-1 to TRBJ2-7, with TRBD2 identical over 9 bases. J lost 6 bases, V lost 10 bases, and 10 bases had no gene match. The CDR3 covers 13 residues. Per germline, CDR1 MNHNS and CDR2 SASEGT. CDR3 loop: CATLILAGAEQYF. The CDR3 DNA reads TGTGCCACCCTAATCTTAGCGGGAGCCGAGCAGTACTTC.

This CDR3 reads CASSLWVRSNQPQHF. CDR3 in DNA: TGTGCCAGCAGTTTATGGGTTCGTAGCAATCAGCCCCAGCATTTT. The V call is TRBV27, the J call TRBJ1-5, with D unresolved. V shed 1 base and J shed 0 bases, with 7 bases lying between them. This CDR3 has 15 residues. Per the germline V gene, CDR1 is MNHEY and CDR2 is SMNVEV (reference sequence).

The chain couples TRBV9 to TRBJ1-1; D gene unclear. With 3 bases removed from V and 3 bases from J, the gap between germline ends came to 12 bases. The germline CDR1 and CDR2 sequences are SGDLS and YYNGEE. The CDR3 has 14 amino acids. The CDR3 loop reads CASSGRTSDTEAFF. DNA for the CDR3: TGTGCCAGCAGCGGGCGGACGAGCGACACTGAAGCTTTCTTT.

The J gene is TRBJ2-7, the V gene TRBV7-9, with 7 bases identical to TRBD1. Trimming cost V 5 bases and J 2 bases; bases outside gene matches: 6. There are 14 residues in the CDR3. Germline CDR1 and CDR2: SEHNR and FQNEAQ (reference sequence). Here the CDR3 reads CASSPTGRPYEQYF. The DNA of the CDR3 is TGTGCCAGCAGCCCGACAGGGCGTCCCTACGAGCAGTACTTC.

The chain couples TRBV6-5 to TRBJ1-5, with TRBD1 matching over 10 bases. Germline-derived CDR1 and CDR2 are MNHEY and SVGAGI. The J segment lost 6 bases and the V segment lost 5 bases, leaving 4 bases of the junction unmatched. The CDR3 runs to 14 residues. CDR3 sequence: CASSTRQGAQPQHF. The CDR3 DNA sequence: TGTGCCAGCAGTACGAGACAGGGGGCTCAGCCCCAGCATTTT.

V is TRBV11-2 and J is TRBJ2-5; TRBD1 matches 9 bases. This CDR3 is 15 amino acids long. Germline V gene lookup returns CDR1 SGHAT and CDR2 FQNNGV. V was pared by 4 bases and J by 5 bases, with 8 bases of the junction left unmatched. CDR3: CASSSRDRDRETQYF. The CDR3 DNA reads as TGTGCCAGCAGCTCTCGGGACAGGGATCGTGAGACCCAGTACTTC.

The CDR3 DNA is TGTGCCACTGAAAGGATAGAGGGGATACTGAACACTGAAGCTTTCTTT. Translation gives CATERIEGILNTEAFF. J is TRBJ1-1 and V is TRBV7-6, with D perhaps TRBD1 (5 bases). This CDR3 is built from 16 residues. The V end lost 10 bases, the J end lost 0 bases, and 21 bases lay between the germline ends. Germline CDR1 and CDR2: SGHVS and FNYEAQ.

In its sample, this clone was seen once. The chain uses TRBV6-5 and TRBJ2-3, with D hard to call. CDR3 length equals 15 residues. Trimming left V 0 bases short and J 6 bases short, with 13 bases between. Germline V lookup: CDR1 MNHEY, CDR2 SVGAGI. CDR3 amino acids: CASSYSTRALDTQYF. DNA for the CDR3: TGTGCCAGCAGTTACTCGACAAGGGCACTGGATACGCAGTATTTT.

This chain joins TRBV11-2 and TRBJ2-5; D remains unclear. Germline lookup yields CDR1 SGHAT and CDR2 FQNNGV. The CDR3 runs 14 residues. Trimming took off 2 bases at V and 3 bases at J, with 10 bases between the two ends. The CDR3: CASSLIRGKETQYF. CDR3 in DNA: TGTGCCAGCAGCTTAATCCGCGGCAAAGAGACCCAGTACTTC.

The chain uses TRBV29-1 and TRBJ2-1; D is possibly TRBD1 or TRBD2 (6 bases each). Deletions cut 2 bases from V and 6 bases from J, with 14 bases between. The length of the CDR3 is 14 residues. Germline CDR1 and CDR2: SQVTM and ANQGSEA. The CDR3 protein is CSVEIGWGANEQFF. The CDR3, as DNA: TGCAGCGTTGAAATAGGATGGGGGGCCAATGAGCAGTTCTTC.

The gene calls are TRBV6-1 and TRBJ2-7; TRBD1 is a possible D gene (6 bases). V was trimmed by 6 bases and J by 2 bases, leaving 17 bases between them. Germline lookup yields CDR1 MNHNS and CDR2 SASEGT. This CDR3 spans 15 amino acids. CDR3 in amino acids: CASSEWGTNPYEQYF. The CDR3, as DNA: TGTGCCAGCAGCGAATGGGGGACAAACCCCTACGAGCAGTACTTC.

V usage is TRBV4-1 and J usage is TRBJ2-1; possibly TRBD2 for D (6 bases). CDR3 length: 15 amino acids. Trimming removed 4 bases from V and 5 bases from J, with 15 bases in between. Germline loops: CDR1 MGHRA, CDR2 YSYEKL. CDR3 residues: CASSRRDSSNNEQFF. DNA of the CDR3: TGCGCCAGCAGCCGCCGGGACTCCAGTAACAATGAGCAGTTCTTC.

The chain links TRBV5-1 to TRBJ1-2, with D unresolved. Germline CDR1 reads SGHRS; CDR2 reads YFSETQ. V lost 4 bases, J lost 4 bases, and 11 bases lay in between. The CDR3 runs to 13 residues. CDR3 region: CASSMAPSYGYTF. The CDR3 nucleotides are TGCGCCAGCAGCATGGCACCCAGCTATGGCTACACCTTC. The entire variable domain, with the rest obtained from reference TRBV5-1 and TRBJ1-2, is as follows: KAGVTQTPRYLIKTRGQQVTLSCSPISGHRSVSWYQQTPGQGLQFLFEYFSETQRNKGNFPGRFSGRQFSNSRSEMNVSTLELGDSALYLCASSMAPSYGYTFGSGTRLTVV.

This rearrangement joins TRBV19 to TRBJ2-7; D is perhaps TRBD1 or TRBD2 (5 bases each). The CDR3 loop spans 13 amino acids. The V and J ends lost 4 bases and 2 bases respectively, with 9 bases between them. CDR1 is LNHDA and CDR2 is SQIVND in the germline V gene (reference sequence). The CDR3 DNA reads TGTGCCAGTAGTACGGGACCGCCCTACGAGCAGTACTTC. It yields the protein CASSTGPPYEQYF.

The CDR3: CASSLSGPSQPQHF. In DNA form, the CDR3 reads TGTGCCAGCAGTTTATCTGGGCCCAGCCAGCCCCAGCATTTT. The V call is TRBV27, the J call TRBJ1-5; D is unclear. This CDR3 region has 14 residues. Germline V gene data show CDR1 as MNHEY and CDR2 as SMNVEV (reference sequence). V was cut by 0 bases and J by 7 bases, with 10 bases left in between.

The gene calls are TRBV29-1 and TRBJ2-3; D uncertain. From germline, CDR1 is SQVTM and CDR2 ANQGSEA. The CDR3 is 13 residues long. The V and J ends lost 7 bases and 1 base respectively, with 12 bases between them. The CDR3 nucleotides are TGCAGCGCCCTAGGGTCTCGCACAGATACGCAGTATTTT. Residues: CSALGSRTDTQYF.